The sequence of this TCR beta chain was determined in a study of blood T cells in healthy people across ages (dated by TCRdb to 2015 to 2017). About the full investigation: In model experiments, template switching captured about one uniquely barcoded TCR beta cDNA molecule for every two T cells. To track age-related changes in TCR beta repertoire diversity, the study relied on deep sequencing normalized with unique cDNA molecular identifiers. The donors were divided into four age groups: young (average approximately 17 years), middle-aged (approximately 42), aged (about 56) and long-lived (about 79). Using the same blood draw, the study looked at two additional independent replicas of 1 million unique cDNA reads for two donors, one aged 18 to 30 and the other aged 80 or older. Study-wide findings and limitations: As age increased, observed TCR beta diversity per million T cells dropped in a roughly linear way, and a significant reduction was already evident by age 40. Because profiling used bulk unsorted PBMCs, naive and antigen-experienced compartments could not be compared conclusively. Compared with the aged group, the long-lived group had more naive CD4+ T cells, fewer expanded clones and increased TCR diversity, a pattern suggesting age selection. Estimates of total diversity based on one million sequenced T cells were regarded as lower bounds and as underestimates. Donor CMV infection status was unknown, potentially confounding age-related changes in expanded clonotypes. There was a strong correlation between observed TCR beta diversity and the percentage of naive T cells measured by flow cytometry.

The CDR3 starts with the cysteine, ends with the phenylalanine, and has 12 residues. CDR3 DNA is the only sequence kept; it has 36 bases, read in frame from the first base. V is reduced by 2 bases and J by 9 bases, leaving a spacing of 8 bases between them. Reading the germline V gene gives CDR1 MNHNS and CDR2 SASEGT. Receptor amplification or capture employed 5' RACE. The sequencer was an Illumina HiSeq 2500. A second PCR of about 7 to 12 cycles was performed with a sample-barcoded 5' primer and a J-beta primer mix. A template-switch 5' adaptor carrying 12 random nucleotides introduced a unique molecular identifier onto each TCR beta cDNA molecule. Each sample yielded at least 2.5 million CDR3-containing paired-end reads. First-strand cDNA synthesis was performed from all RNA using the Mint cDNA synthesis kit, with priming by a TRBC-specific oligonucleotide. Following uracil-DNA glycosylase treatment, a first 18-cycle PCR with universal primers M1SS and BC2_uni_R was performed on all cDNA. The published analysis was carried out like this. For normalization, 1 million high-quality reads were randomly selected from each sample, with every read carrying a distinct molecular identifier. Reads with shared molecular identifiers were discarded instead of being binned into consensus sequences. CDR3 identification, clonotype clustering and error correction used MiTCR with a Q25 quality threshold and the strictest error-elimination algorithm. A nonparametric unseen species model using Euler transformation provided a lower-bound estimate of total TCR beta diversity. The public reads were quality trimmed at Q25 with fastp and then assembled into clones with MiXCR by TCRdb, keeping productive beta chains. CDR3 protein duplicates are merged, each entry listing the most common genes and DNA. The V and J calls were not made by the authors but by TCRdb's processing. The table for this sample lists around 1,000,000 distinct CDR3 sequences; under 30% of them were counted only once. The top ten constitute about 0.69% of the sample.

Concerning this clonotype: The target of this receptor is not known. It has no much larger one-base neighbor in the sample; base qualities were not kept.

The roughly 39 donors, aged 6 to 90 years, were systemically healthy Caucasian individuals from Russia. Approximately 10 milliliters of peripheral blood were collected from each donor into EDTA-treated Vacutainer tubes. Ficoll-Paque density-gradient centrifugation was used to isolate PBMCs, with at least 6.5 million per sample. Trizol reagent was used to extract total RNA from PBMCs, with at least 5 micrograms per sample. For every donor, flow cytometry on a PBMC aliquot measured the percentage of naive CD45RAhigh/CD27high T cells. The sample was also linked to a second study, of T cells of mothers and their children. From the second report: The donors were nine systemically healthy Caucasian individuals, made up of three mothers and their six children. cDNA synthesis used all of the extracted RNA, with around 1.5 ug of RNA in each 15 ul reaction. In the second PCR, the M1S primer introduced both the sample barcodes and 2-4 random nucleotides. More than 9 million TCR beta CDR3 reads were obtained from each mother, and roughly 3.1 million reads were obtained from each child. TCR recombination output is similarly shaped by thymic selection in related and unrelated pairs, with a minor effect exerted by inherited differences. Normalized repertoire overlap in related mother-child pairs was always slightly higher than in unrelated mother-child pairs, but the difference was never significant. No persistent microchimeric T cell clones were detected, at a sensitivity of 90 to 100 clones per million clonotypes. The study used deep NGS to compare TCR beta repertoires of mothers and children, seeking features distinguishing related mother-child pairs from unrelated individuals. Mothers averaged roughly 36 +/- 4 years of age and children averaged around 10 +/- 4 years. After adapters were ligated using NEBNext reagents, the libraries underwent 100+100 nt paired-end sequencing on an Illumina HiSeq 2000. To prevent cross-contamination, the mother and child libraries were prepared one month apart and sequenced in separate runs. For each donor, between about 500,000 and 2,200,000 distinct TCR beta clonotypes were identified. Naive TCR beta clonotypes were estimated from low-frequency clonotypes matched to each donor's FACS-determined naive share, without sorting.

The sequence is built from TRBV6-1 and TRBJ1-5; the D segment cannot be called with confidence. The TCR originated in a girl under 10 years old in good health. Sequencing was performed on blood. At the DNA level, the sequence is TGTGCCAGCAGTGAATTAACGGTGCCCCAGCATTTT. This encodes CASSELTVPQHF.